Reported below is one T cell receptor beta chain. Its antigen has not been determined. Per-base quality was not reported, and no clone a single base away is much larger than it. These data are taken from a study of siplizumab effects on memory and regulatory T cells (dated by TCRdb to between 2018 and 2021). The study in broad terms: The study examined how the anti-CD2 antibody siplizumab affects alloreactive T-cell subsets in allogeneic mixed lymphocyte reactions built from human PBMCs. Findings and caveats that apply to the study as a whole: For roughly 75-96% of proliferating CD4+ or CD8+ clones, no naive or memory phenotype could be assigned. Because sequences at frequencies below about 10^-5 were poorly captured, only a minor fraction of alloreactive clones could be mapped back to unstimulated subsets. Siplizumab significantly reduced the cumulative frequency of alloreactive sequences traceable to unstimulated CD4+ memory T cells. Among mappable alloreactive CD4+ clones, an average Treg-derived fraction of about 70% was observed with siplizumab, compared with less than 35% in control reactions. Whether proliferating Tregs from siplizumab cultures were suppressive was not functionally confirmed. Compared with memory T cells, unstimulated naive T cells appeared more diverse, and naive cells seemed to make a substantial contribution to the alloresponse.

From cysteine to phenylalanine, the CDR3 is 14 amino acids long. The retained sequence is limited to the CDR3, 42 bases, with the frame set at the first base. CDR1 is given as LNHDA and CDR2 as SQIVND, both from the germline V gene (reference sequence). V drops 8 bases and J drops 2 bases, leaving 13 bases in between. Sorted unstimulated T cells and proliferating T cells recovered from mixed lymphocyte reactions underwent TCRbeta CDR3 sequencing. Fresh whole blood from nine to eleven HLA-typed healthy donors was used to isolate PBMCs. Library creation used the immunoSEQ multiplex PCR assay. Roughly 100,000 TCR templates per sample were assayed by the deep sequencing platform. Genomic DNA extracted from sorted T cells was used for TCRbeta CDR3 sequencing. The study's own analysis went as follows. The R programming language was used for clonal analysis of TCRbeta CDR3 data. Comparing unstimulated samples against CFSE-low samples taken after the reaction was how alloreactive CD4+ and CD8+ clones were defined. Alloreactive CD4+ clones were assigned to regulatory or non-regulatory origin by matching sequences to sorted unstimulated Treg and non-Treg repertoires. TCRdb re-hosts the immuneACCESS table, in-frame sequences only. Its copies lack some clones; in the studies checked, an unresolved V gene accounts for under half of them, and the cause for the rest is not known. That table supplies the V and J calls and clone size; D and trimming were determined from the DNA. The sample profile shows about 110,000 clones; just under 95% of them were found once. 1% to 1.5% of the sample belongs to the ten largest clones.

This receptor was taken from a human donor in good health. The V gene is TRBV19 and the J gene is TRBJ1-5, with the D gene not clear enough to name. The sequenced sample consisted of CD4+ T cells sorted from blood. CDR3 sequence: CASHDLGGNQPQHF. The nucleotide sequence reads as follows: TGTGCCAGTCACGACCTGGGAGGCAATCAGCCCCAGCATTTT. Beyond the CDR3, the reference TRBV19 and TRBJ1-5 genes provide the residues; the full variable domain reads: DGGITQSPKYLFRKEGQNVTLSCEQNLNHDAMYWYRQDPGQGLRLIYYSQIVNDFQKGDIAEGYSVSREKKESFPLTVTSAQKNPTAFYLCASHDLGGNQPQHFGDGTRLSIL.